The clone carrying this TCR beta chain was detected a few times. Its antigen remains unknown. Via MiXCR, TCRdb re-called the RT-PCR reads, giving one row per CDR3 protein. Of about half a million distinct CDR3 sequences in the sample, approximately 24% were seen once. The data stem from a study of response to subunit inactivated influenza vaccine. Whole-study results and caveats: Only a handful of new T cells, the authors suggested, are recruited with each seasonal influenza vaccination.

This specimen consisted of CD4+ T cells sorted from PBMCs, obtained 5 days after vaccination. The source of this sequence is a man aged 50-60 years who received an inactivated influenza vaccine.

In DNA form, the CDR3 reads TGTGCCAGCAGCTTACCCGGACGGCAAGAGACCCAGTACTTC. Encoded protein: CASSLPGRQETQYF. The chain combines TRBV7-9 with TRBJ2-5; no reliable D call. Looked up from germline, CDR1 is SEHNR and CDR2 is FQNEAQ (reference sequence). V shed 2 bases and J shed 2 bases, with 9 bases lying between them. This CDR3 has 14 residues.